This T cell receptor beta chain was recorded in a study of blood T cell repertoires in COVID-19. Study-wide background: Samples came from the United States, Italy and Spain, spanning acute and convalescent COVID-19.

This clone was recorded a few times. This table comes from immunoSEQ multiplex PCR, and its TCRdb copy is limited to in-frame clones, with some not included. The sample shows 450,000 to 500,000 clones, 70% to 90% of them seen only once. Deletions cut 0 bases from V and 0 bases from J, with 21 bases between. CDR3 length: 20 residues. Germline V CDR1 and CDR2: LGHNA, YSLEER. V is TRBV4-3 and J is TRBJ2-1; tentatively, D is TRBD1 (6 bases). The material sequenced was peripheral blood. The TCR sequence derives from a human donor in a cohort sampled during active COVID-19. The CDR3 loop is CASSQDVIVRGRISYNEQFF. The CDR3 coding sequence is TGCGCCAGCAGCCAAGATGTGATCGTCAGGGGCCGAATCTCCTACAATGAGCAGTTCTTC.